This T cell receptor (beta chain) appears in the sequencing data of a study of shared clonotypes between healthy human individuals (dated by TCRdb to the early 2020s). Notes on the research overall: The cohort included a few men and a couple of women between 18 and 49 years of age. To increase sequencing depth and limit assay-specific biases, different laboratories used diverse techniques to prepare libraries and sequence TCR repertoires. The study deeply sequenced blood TCR repertoires of about 5 healthy adults to estimate repertoire size and the extent of clonotype sharing between individuals. For each donor, CD4 naive and CD4 memory were each given three plates, CD8 naive was given two plates, and CD8 memory was given one plate. Leukapheresis yielded between about 0.85 and 10 billion PBMCs per donor. What the research found in general, with its limitations: Naive subsets generally had larger estimated clonotype richness than memory subsets did. Sharing across a few donors was observed for roughly 5% of naive CD4, 3% to 4% of naive CD8, about 2.5% of memory CD4, and 0.4% of memory CD8 clonotypes. Because the study included only a small number of donors, the genetic and exposure-history diversity represented was limited. Rarefaction of sorted-subset datasets indicated incomplete sequencing despite the large sequencing depth. Pairwise subsampling indicated that sequencing depth was expected to affect the degree of clonotype sharing among donors. Compared with non-shared clonotypes, clonotypes shared by all four sorted-subset donors had higher generation probabilities. Only blood was sampled, and tissue TCR repertoires likely differ from those in blood.

Healthy HIV-negative adults with no recently reported acute infections or vaccinations were included as donors. Only Caucasian adults living in Nashville, Tennessee, USA were represented among the donors. CD4+ T cells were enriched through magnetic negative selection, after which naive cells were positively selected on CD45RA and the remaining negative fraction served as the memory subset. Blood was collected by leukapheresis, and PBMCs were isolated by Ficoll-Histopaque density gradient centrifugation and then cryopreserved in liquid nitrogen vapor phase. Purity and quantity of every magnetically sorted T cell population were checked by analytical flow cytometry. From each sorted fraction, genomic DNA was isolated and quantified by UV absorbance on a Nanodrop 2000c. This clone was counted a single time. The antigen it recognizes is unknown. The record has no base qualities; no much larger clone is one base away.

In the germline V gene, CDR1 corresponds to SGHRS and CDR2 to YFSETQ. V sheds 4 bases and J sheds 5 bases, leaving 9 bases between their ends. Reading from cysteine to phenylalanine, the CDR3 counts 12 amino acids. The only DNA kept is the CDR3, 36 bases in frame from the first base. TCR CDR3 regions were amplified from genomic DNA by multiplex PCR using the deep immunoSEQ assay. For each cell subset, the extracted genomic DNA was distributed evenly across all wells of several immunoSEQ 96-well plates, and each plate served as one replicate. Each replicate PCR for sorted subsets received about 220 ng genomic DNA, equal to about 30,000 T cell genomes. The purified libraries were quantified using a Qubit 3.0 fluorometer, sized with a Bioanalyzer 2100, and then quantified again using the KAPA Library Quantification kit. Each immunoSEQ 96-well plate was sequenced on its own single-read 150-cycle Illumina NextSeq 550 flow cell. Regarding the original processing steps: Because only junctional sequences without quality scores were contained in the immunoSEQ output, filtering matching that applied to full-length reads could not be performed. Sequences were annotated with PyIR, a Python wrapper for IgBLAST v1.9, using IMGT germline references to assign V/J genes and CDR3. Reads were filtered out if the reads had weak V/J assignments (E-value above 1e-6), no CDR3, stop codons, out-of-frame junctions, or ambiguous translated residues. V3J clonotypes were defined as sequences sharing the same inferred V gene, J gene, and CDR3 amino acid sequence. Percentage overlap between repertoires was calculated by dividing the number of shared unique clonotypes by the size of the smaller repertoire. RTK rarefaction, the Chao1 estimator, and Recon v2.1 estimates of unobserved clonotypes were used to assess repertoire richness. For all TCRbeta clonotypes obtained by the gDNA method from a few donors, generation probabilities were computed with OLGA. TCRdb provides this immuneACCESS table in a form limited to in-frame rearrangements. Some clones are lacking; in checked studies, under half of them reflect an unresolved V gene, and why the rest are absent is not known. The DNA gave D and trimming, while V, J and clone size come from that table. A total of 2 million to 3 million clones appear in this sample, under 95% of them only once. Approximately 0.36% of the sample is taken by the ten largest.

The sequenced sample consisted of naive CD4+ T cells from PBMCs. In light of the paper, this sample's cell subset or site label describes: CD45RA+ positively selected. This receptor chain uses TRBV5-1 and TRBJ2-5; 5 matching bases give a weak D call of TRBD1. This sequence was found in a man younger than 30 in good health. Some clones in this sample may be carry-over from other donors' samples. CDR3 loop: CASSASGETQYF. At the DNA level, the sequence is TGCGCCAGCAGCGCCTCAGGGGAGACCCAGTACTTC.